The TCR beta chain described here comes from a study of shared clonotypes between healthy human individuals. Comment on this clone: The antigen is not known.

Whole-study results and caveats: Generally, estimated richness proved larger in naive subsets than it did in memory subsets.

The CDR3 is made up of 12 amino acids. V was trimmed by 8 bases and J by 6 bases, leaving 13 bases between them. From germline, CDR1 is LNHDA and CDR2 SQIVND (reference sequence). This table comes from immunoSEQ multiplex PCR, and its TCRdb copy is limited to in-frame clones, with some not included. The sample has some 690,000 clones; 90% are singletons. The chain couples TRBV19 to TRBJ1-1; weak D call: TRBD1 (6 bases). Sequencing used memory CD8+ T cells from PBMCs. Subset meaning: CD45RO+ cells pooled with CCR7-negative TemRA cells. This TCR was sampled from a young man in good health. Some clones in this sample may be carry-over from other donors' samples. The CDR3, as DNA: TGTGCCAGTGCATTGGGGGCCTCTGAAGCTTTCTTT. It yields the protein CASALGASEAFF.